This TCR beta chain was captured in a study of OX40 agonist ivuxolimab in advanced cancers. Study-level background: Three patients had partial responses: one hepatocellular carcinoma, two cutaneous melanoma. The study, taken as a whole, reports: Certain nonresponders likewise exhibited a low normalized T-cell clonal expansion.

As to this clone: Its antigen is unknown.

The CDR3 consists of 13 residues. Germline V CDR1 and CDR2: MDHEN, SYDVKM. The V gene end was trimmed by 7 bases and the J gene end by 4 bases; junction bases not matched to a gene: 2. The repertoire was sequenced with immunoSEQ multiplex PCR; TCRdb's copy has only in-frame clones and lacks some. The sample has roughly 49,000 clones; 88% are singletons. Sequenced here: CD4+ or CD8+ T cells sorted from blood, sampled in a trial of the OX40 agonist ivuxolimab. The rearrangement uses TRBV28 and TRBJ1-5; 9 positions match TRBD1. This clonotype was obtained from an adult with an advanced solid tumor such as melanoma, head and neck, liver or kidney cancer. CDR3 sequence (DNA): TGTGCCAGCATCGGGACAGGGAATCAGCCCCAGCATTTT. Its translation: CASIGTGNQPQHF.